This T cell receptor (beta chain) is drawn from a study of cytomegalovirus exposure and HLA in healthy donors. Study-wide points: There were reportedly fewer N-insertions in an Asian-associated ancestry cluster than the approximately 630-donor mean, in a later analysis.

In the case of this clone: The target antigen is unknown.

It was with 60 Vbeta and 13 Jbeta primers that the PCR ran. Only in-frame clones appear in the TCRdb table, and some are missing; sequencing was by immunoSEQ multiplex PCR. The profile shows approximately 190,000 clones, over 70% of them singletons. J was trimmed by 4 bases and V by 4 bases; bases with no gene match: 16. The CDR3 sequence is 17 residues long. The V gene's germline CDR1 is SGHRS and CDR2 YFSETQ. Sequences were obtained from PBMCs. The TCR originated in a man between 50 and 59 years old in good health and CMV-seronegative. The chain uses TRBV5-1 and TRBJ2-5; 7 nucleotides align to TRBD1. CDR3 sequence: CASSLSSGTVLAETQYF. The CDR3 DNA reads TGCGCCAGCAGCCTATCCAGTGGGACAGTCTTGGCAGAGACCCAGTACTTC.